These 19 T cell receptor beta chains originate from one sample sequenced in a study of T-cell reconstitution after alpha-beta-depleted transplantation in children. It was with unique molecular identifiers that the TCRbeta library was prepared. Using its own MiXCR run on the PCR reads, TCRdb lists one record per CDR3 protein. The profile shows hundreds of thousands of distinct CDR3 sequences, around 14% of them singletons. The sequencing here drew on PBMCs, taken before TCRalphabeta/CD19-depleted stem cell transplant. These receptors were taken from a girl aged 2-9 years with congenital amegakaryocytic thrombocytopenia, due to receive a stem cell transplant.

CDR3 bases: TGTGCCTGGAGTACAGCAGGGTACCAGCCCCAGCATTTT. Encoded protein: CAWSTAGYQPQHF. J is TRBJ1-5 and V is TRBV30, with a tentative D call TRBD1 (5 bases). The germline V gene has CDR1 GTSNPN and CDR2 SVGIG (reference sequence). V lost 2 bases, J lost 7 bases, and 12 bases lay in between. The CDR3 is made up of 13 amino acids.

Concerning this clonotype itself: Sequence at one end of the junction differs from germline and may be a read error. The gene calls are TRBV5-1 and TRBJ1-5; perhaps TRBD1 as D (6 bases). The CDR3 spans 14 residues. Per germline, CDR1 SGHRS and CDR2 YFSETQ. DNA of the CDR3: TGCGCCAGCAGCTTAGGGGGTGGCAATCACCCCCAGCATTTT. It specifies CASSLGGGNHPQHF.

The sample holds a few counts of this clonotype. The chain combines TRBV5-1 with TRBJ2-7; 7 nucleotides align to TRBD2. CDR1 is SGHRS and CDR2 is YFSETQ in the germline V gene. V lost 0 bases to trimming and J lost 3 bases; unmatched junction nucleotides: 6. This CDR3 is built from 15 residues. CDR3 in DNA: TGCGCCAGCAGCTTGGTCGGGGGGACCCTCTACGAGCAGTACTTC. This codes for CASSLVGGTLYEQYF.

The J gene is TRBJ2-7, the V gene TRBV10-3; 9 bases line up with TRBD1. V was clipped by 4 bases and J by 2 bases; unmatched bases: 3. This CDR3 spans 14 amino acids. Germline V lookup: CDR1 ENHRY, CDR2 SYGVKD. The CDR3 bases are TGTGCCATCAGTGCGGGACAGGGTACCTACGAGCAGTACTTC. Translating it yields CAISAGQGTYEQYF.

J is TRBJ2-3 and V is TRBV29-1; D call uncertain. The CDR3 length is 13 residues. V shed 7 bases and J shed 6 bases, with 17 bases lying between them. CDR1 is SQVTM and CDR2 is ANQGSEA in the germline V gene. The CDR3 nucleotides are TGCAGCGCGGCGGCCCTAAAGGTGGATACGCAGTATTTT. Protein sequence: CSAAALKVDTQYF.

Concerning this clonotype itself: This CDR3 is missing its conserved last phenylalanine or tryptophan, likely due to a read error. J is TRBJ2-1 and V is TRBV5-1, with TRBD2 matching 14 bases. Looked up from germline, CDR1 is SGHRS and CDR2 is YFSETQ. The CDR3 loop spans 16 amino acids. The junction had 8 bases not matched to a gene; V was cut back by 4 bases and J by 8 bases. DNA for the CDR3: TGCGCCAGCAGCCAACGACTAGCGGGAGGGAAAGATGAGCAGTTCCTC. Translation: CASSQRLAGGKDEQFL.

In its sample, this clonotype was seen many times. This CDR3 is CSARWGYNEQFF. The CDR3 DNA reads as TGCAGTGCTAGATGGGGATATAATGAGCAGTTCTTC. This rearrangement joins TRBV20-1 to TRBJ2-1, with D unresolved. V lost 2 bases and J lost 7, with 9 bases in between. The V gene's germline CDR1 is DFQATT and CDR2 SNEGSKA (reference sequence). The CDR3 totals 12 residues.

At least ten counts were recorded for this clonotype. The V call is TRBV4-1, the J call TRBJ2-1, with 8 positions matching TRBD2. The junction had 6 bases not matched to a gene; V was cut back by 0 bases and J by 5 bases. The CDR3 length is 16 residues. Germline V gives CDR1 MGHRA, CDR2 YSYEKL. CDR3 in DNA: TGCGCCAGCAGCCAAGAATGGCTAGCGGGTGACAATGAGCAGTTCTTC. This encodes CASSQEWLAGDNEQFF.

The chain uses TRBV20-1 and TRBJ2-3; D unclear. Trimming stripped 7 bases from V and 10 bases from J, with 18 bases between. Per the germline V gene, CDR1 is DFQATT and CDR2 is SNEGSKA (reference sequence). This CDR3 is built from 12 residues. The CDR3 DNA reads as TGCAGTGGTAACCTGCTGGCTAATGCGCAGTATTTT. Translated, it gives CSGNLLANAQYF.

This clonotype was counted at least ten times. The chain joins TRBV29-1 to TRBJ2-1; 11 bases map to TRBD2. After removal of 1 base from V and 4 bases from J, the junction contained 3 bases not matched to a gene. The CDR3 is 15 amino acids. Germline lookup yields CDR1 SQVTM and CDR2 ANQGSEA. CDR3 residues: CSVEGASGRYNEQFF. CDR3 in DNA: TGCAGCGTTGAAGGAGCTAGCGGGAGGTACAATGAGCAGTTCTTC.

This clonotype was seen a handful of times. This chain joins TRBV7-2 and TRBJ2-3; 10 bases are shared with TRBD2. The CDR3 extends over 17 amino acids. CDR1 SGHTA and CDR2 FQGNSA come from the germline V gene. V shed 5 bases and J 0 bases; nucleotides not matched to a gene: 8. Written as DNA, the CDR3 is TGTGCCAGCAGCCAAAGACTAGCGGGTCTGAGCACAGATACGCAGTATTTT. Residues: CASSQRLAGLSTDTQYF.

V is TRBV12-3 or TRBV12-4 and J is TRBJ1-2; 9 positions agree with TRBD1. Unmatched junction bases numbered 7, after V lost 3 bases and J lost 5 bases. The CDR3 is 15 residues long. CDR3 protein: CASSFFGTGRYGYTF. The CDR3, as DNA: TGTGCCAGCAGTTTCTTTGGGACAGGGAGATATGGCTACACCTTC.

In this sample, this clonotype turned up many times. The chain is built from TRBV30 and TRBJ2-4; the match to TRBD2 covers 12 bases. The V gene's germline CDR1 is GTSNPN and CDR2 SVGIG (reference sequence). The CDR3 has 14 amino acids. V dropped 6 bases and J dropped 5; count of bases not matched to a gene: 5. CDR3 DNA: TGTGCCTGTGGACTAGCGGGATTGGAAAACATTCAGTACTTC. Residues: CACGLAGLENIQYF.

The table lists this clonotype with many counts. The rearrangement uses TRBV20-1 and TRBJ2-7; weak D call: TRBD2 (6 bases). V lost 6 bases and J 2 bases, leaving 11 bases between the germline ends. The CDR3 length is 12 residues. Germline V gene data show CDR1 as DFQATT and CDR2 as SNEGSKA (reference sequence). As DNA, the CDR3 is TGCAGTGCCCTAGCGCCTACCTACGAGCAGTACTTC. This codes for CSALAPTYEQYF.

A few counts support this clonotype. The CDR3 nucleotides are TGTGCCAGCAGTTCAGGGGGGGCTAGTGAAAAACTGTTTTTT. The encoded protein is CASSSGGASEKLFF. The chain uses TRBV12-3 or TRBV12-4 and TRBJ1-4, with 7 positions matching TRBD1. The CDR3 extends over 14 amino acids. Trimming took 4 bases from V and 7 from J; bases not matched to a gene: 6.

This chain links TRBV30 with TRBJ2-1, with 7 nucleotides matching TRBD2. The germline gives CDR1 GTSNPN, CDR2 SVGIG (reference sequence). CDR3 length: 14 amino acids. V lost 1 base to trimming and J lost 7 bases; unmatched junction nucleotides: 7. CDR3 sequence (DNA): TGTGCCTGGAGTGCAACTAGCGTGTGGAATGAGCAGTTCTTC. Translation gives CAWSATSVWNEQFF.

This chain connects TRBV5-1 to TRBJ2-3, with D uncertain. The CDR3 sequence is 15 residues long. With 0 bases removed from V and 1 base from J, the gap between germline ends came to 9 bases. Germline values: CDR1 SGHRS, CDR2 YFSETQ. Here the CDR3 DNA reads TGCGCCAGCAGCTTGGACGGCTCCCGCACAGATACGCAGTATTTT. Amino acids: CASSLDGSRTDTQYF.

In its sample, this clonotype was seen a few times. V and J are TRBV5-1 and TRBJ2-5; D gene uncertain. Trimming left V 3 bases short and J 4 bases short, with 16 bases between. Germline V CDR1 and CDR2: SGHRS, YFSETQ. The CDR3 is made up of 15 amino acids. The CDR3 DNA is TGCGCCAGCAGCTGGACGGGCCGCCTGGTAGAGACCCAGTACTTC. This translates into CASSWTGRLVETQYF. The full variable domain, with the rest looked up from reference TRBV5-1 and TRBJ2-5, is KAGVTQTPRYLIKTRGQQVTLSCSPISGHRSVSWYQQTPGQGLQFLFEYFSETQRNKGNFPGRFSGRQFSNSRSEMNVSTLELGDSALYLCASSWTGRLVETQYFGPGTRLLVL.

This clonotype has more than one count but fewer than ten. V usage is TRBV9 and J usage is TRBJ2-7, with 7 bases lining up with TRBD2. The CDR3 has 15 amino acids. The trim removed 0 bases at V and 4 bases at J, leaving 7 bases unmatched. The germline gives CDR1 SGDLS, CDR2 YYNGEE. CDR3 DNA: TGTGCCAGCAGCGTAGCTTCAGGACTAGTTTACGAGCAGTACTTC. This encodes CASSVASGLVYEQYF.